This T cell receptor beta chain comes out of a study of blood T cell repertoires in COVID-19. Study background: Samples came from the United States, Italy and Spain, spanning acute and convalescent COVID-19. PBMCs, B-cell-depleted T cells, or T cells provided the cDNA or gDNA that made up the material.

In the authors' methods: Estimation of nucleated cell counts was performed using reference gene primer amplification. Only in-frame clones appear in the TCRdb table, and some are missing; sequencing was by immunoSEQ multiplex PCR. Clone size and the V and J calls come from that table; the DNA yielded D and trimming. The table records about 240,000 clones, about 85% of them present only once. Looked up from germline, CDR1 is SEHNR and CDR2 is FQNEAQ (reference sequence). V dropped 4 bases and J dropped 4; count of bases not matched to a gene: 5. CDR3 length: 16 amino acids. Sequencing input: peripheral blood. The TCR originated in a man under 40 who had recovered from COVID-19. The V call is TRBV7-9, the J call TRBJ2-1; 12 bases line up with TRBD2. The CDR3 reads CASSSSGGAFYNEQFF. CDR3 DNA sequence: TGTGCCAGCAGCTCTAGCGGGGGGGCCTTTTACAATGAGCAGTTCTTC.